This TCR beta chain appears in the sequencing data of a study of cytomegalovirus exposure and HLA in healthy donors. Study-wide findings and caveats: Cytomegalovirus-associated status was assigned to about 160 TCR beta chains.

PCR used 60 Vbeta primers and 13 Jbeta primers. Clones were sequenced by immunoSEQ multiplex PCR, and TCRdb holds only the in-frame ones, with some missing. This table has about 140,000 clones, roughly 80% appearing once. As to this clone: Its antigen remains unknown.

The receptor was derived from a female donor in good health and CMV-seronegative. Input material: PBMCs.

The CDR3 spells CASSFGRWNTIYF. The DNA for the CDR3 is TGTGCCAGCAGTTTCGGGAGATGGAACACCATATATTTT. The rearrangement uses TRBV28 and TRBJ1-3; D ambiguous. Germline values: CDR1 MDHEN, CDR2 SYDVKM. V lost 3 bases and J lost 7, with 10 bases in between. This CDR3 region has 13 residues.